A selection of T cell receptor beta chains follows, all from one sample in a study of T cell repertoires in cytomegalovirus infection. These receptors' antigens are unknown. TCRdb re-derived calls from the reads in MiXCR, one entry per CDR3 protein. The sample shows about a million distinct CDR3 sequences, approximately 33% of them seen only once. Sequencing was performed on cultured CD8+ T cells from PBMCs, taken from culture after CMV antigen stimulation. The receptors shown here come from a human donor in good health (CMV status not recorded). Some clones in this sample may be carry-over from other donors' samples. The CDR3 runs from the conserved cysteine through the conserved F or W. Fields, in order: D gene, J gene, clone size, V gene, CDR3 protein, CDR3 DNA. D genes are given only for firm matches. Size is omitted from some rows. Given values are once, few, many or a class for expanded clones.

D gene: NA; J gene: TRBJ1-1; clone size: NA; V gene: TRBV6-2/TRBV6-3; CDR3 protein: CASTSDYTKAFF; CDR3 DNA: TGTGCCAGCACCTCGGACTACACTAAAGCTTTCTTT
D gene: NA; J gene: TRBJ1-2; clone size: few; V gene: TRBV7-9; CDR3 protein: CASSLSGQPRVSGYTF; CDR3 DNA: TGTGCCAGCAGCTTATCAGGACAGCCTCGTGTGTCTGGCTACACCTTC
D gene: TRBD2; J gene: TRBJ2-1; clone size: NA; V gene: TRBV14; CDR3 protein: CASSQGTSGGRWIDEQFF; CDR3 DNA: TGTGCCAGCAGCCAAGGAACTAGCGGGGGCCGATGGATCGATGAGCAGTTCTTC
D gene: NA; J gene: TRBJ1-2; clone size: NA; V gene: TRBV20-1; CDR3 protein: CSARPTQDSYGYTF; CDR3 DNA: TGCAGTGCTAGACCCACCCAGGACAGCTATGGCTACACCTTC
D gene: TRBD1; J gene: TRBJ2-1; clone size: many; V gene: TRBV6-1; CDR3 protein: CASSEWAYRDRGGEQFF; CDR3 DNA: TGTGCCAGCAGTGAATGGGCCTACCGGGACAGGGGTGGTGAGCAGTTCTTC
D gene: NA; J gene: TRBJ1-2; clone size: NA; V gene: TRBV5-6; CDR3 protein: CASSSTGYEELYGYTF; CDR3 DNA: TGTGCCAGCAGCTCGACAGGATACGAGGAACTATATGGCTACACCTTC
D gene: NA; J gene: TRBJ2-3; clone size: few; V gene: TRBV5-6; CDR3 protein: CASSFQGNTDTQYF; CDR3 DNA: TGTGCCAGCAGCTTTCAGGGTAACACAGATACGCAGTATTTT
D gene: NA; J gene: TRBJ2-3; clone size: NA; V gene: TRBV12-3/TRBV12-4; CDR3 protein: CASSPLGPSTDTQYF; CDR3 DNA: TGTGCCAGCAGTCCCCTAGGGCCGAGCACAGATACGCAGTATTTT
D gene: NA; J gene: TRBJ1-1; clone size: NA; V gene: TRBV7-6; CDR3 protein: CASSPSMSPEAFF; CDR3 DNA: TGTGCCAGCAGCCCGAGCATGTCCCCTGAAGCTTTCTTT
D gene: NA; J gene: TRBJ1-6; clone size: NA; V gene: TRBV5-5; CDR3 protein: CASSLTWIPSSYNSPLHF; CDR3 DNA: TGTGCCAGCAGCTTAACGTGGATCCCGAGCTCCTATAATTCACCCCTCCACTTT
D gene: NA; J gene: TRBJ1-1; clone size: few; V gene: TRBV12-3/TRBV12-4; CDR3 protein: CASSIGPAEAFF; CDR3 DNA: TGTGCCAGCAGCATCGGACCAGCCGAAGCTTTCTTT
D gene: NA; J gene: TRBJ1-2; clone size: few; V gene: TRBV12-5; CDR3 protein: CASGSPLMGANYGYTF; CDR3 DNA: TGTGCTAGTGGTTCTCCCCTAATGGGGGCCAACTATGGCTACACCTTC
D gene: TRBD1; J gene: TRBJ1-3; clone size: NA; V gene: TRBV7-2; CDR3 protein: CASSSSGTGIGNTIYF; CDR3 DNA: TGTGCCAGCAGCTCGAGTGGGACAGGGATTGGAAACACCATATATTTT
D gene: NA; J gene: TRBJ1-1; clone size: few; V gene: TRBV12-3/TRBV12-4; CDR3 protein: CASRFQPGLNTEAFF; CDR3 DNA: TGTGCCAGCAGGTTCCAGCCGGGCTTGAACACTGAAGCTTTCTTT
D gene: NA; J gene: TRBJ1-2; clone size: once; V gene: TRBV7-2; CDR3 protein: CASSSSQGGALLGYTF; CDR3 DNA: TGTGCCAGCAGCTCTTCACAAGGTGGGGCCCTACTGGGCTACACCTTC
D gene: NA; J gene: TRBJ1-1; clone size: NA; V gene: TRBV20-1; CDR3 protein: CSASQWQNAVTEAFF; CDR3 DNA: TGCAGTGCTTCCCAATGGCAGAATGCGGTCACTGAAGCTTTCTTT
D gene: NA; J gene: TRBJ2-3; clone size: NA; V gene: TRBV7-6; CDR3 protein: CASSTREPTDTQYF; CDR3 DNA: TGTGCCAGCAGCACGAGAGAACCCACAGATACGCAGTATTTT